One sample yielded the 25 T cell receptor beta chains listed below, sequenced in a study of cytomegalovirus exposure and HLA in healthy donors. Primers: 60 Vbeta forward and 13 Jbeta reverse. The protocol was immunoSEQ multiplex PCR, while the TCRdb copy is restricted to in-frame clones and leaves out a portion. This sample has some 150,000 clones, with 70% to 80% found just once. The sample consisted of PBMCs. Receptor source: a human donor in good health.

As to this clone: The same CDR3 can be traced to other DNA sequences in this sample. The chain links TRBV5-4 to TRBJ2-7; 10 positions match TRBD1. Germline loops: CDR1 SGHNT, CDR2 YYREEE (reference sequence). V dropped 3 bases and J dropped 3; count of bases not matched to a gene: 3. This CDR3 is built from 14 residues. CDR3 DNA sequence: TGTGCCAGCAGCTCAAGGGACAGGGGCTACGAGCAGTACTTC. It encodes CASSSRDRGYEQYF.

The V and J genes are TRBV6-5 and TRBJ1-1; 8 nucleotides line up with TRBD1. This CDR3 has 13 amino acids. CDR1 MNHEY and CDR2 SVGAGI come from the germline V gene. V lost 4 bases, J lost 9 bases, and 7 bases stayed unmatched. The DNA for the CDR3 is TGTGCCAGCAGTTCCGCAACAGGGGGGAAAGCTTTCTTT. Protein product: CASSSATGGKAFF.

V and J are TRBV19 and TRBJ1-1, with TRBD1 identical over 7 bases. CDR3 length: 15 residues. The ends lost 6 bases at V and 4 bases at J; junction bases unmatched: 11. Germline V gene sequence: CDR1 LNHDA, CDR2 SQIVND (reference sequence). CDR3 region: CASSPTGIGFTEAFF. The CDR3 DNA follows: TGTGCCAGTAGCCCGACAGGGATTGGTTTCACTGAAGCTTTCTTT.

This chain connects TRBV5-1 to TRBJ2-7; TRBD2 might be the D (6 bases). Germline values: CDR1 SGHRS, CDR2 YFSETQ. Trimming cost V 1 base and J 4 bases, with 12 bases left between them. There are 14 residues in the CDR3. CDR3 sequence reads: CASSLLGLRYEQYF. CDR3 in DNA: TGCGCCAGCAGCTTGTTGGGACTCCGATACGAGCAGTACTTC.

V gene TRBV5-1 combines with J gene TRBJ1-1, with D possibly matching TRBD1 (6 bases). The CDR3 contains 14 residues. The V end was cut by 0 bases, the J end by 5 bases, with 11 bases between. Germline V gene lookup returns CDR1 SGHRS and CDR2 YFSETQ. The CDR3 is CASSLGGRGTEAFF. In DNA, the CDR3 is TGCGCCAGCAGCTTGGGGGGGCGAGGAACTGAAGCTTTCTTT.

This clone has only one observation. This rearrangement joins TRBV7-2 to TRBJ2-2; D might be TRBD2 (7 bases). Trimming removed 7 bases from V and 0 bases from J, with 18 bases in between. The CDR3 is made up of 17 amino acids. Per germline, CDR1 SGHTA and CDR2 FQGNSA. CDR3 sequence (DNA): TGTGCCAGCACCCCCGGGGGGCAGTTCGCGAACACCGGGGAGCTGTTTTTT. Translated: CASTPGGQFANTGELFF.

V is TRBV5-1 and J is TRBJ2-1, with D tentatively TRBD2 (5 bases). The CDR3 covers 14 residues. CDR1 and CDR2 from the germline V gene are SGHRS and YFSETQ. Trimming pared 6 bases from V and 1 base from J, leaving 11 bases between. The CDR3 bases are TGCGCCAGCAAAAAGGGAGAGTCCTACAATGAGCAGTTCTTC. It yields the protein CASKKGESYNEQFF.

Details on this clone: The identical CDR3 is also encoded by other nucleotide sequences in the sample. The rearrangement joins TRBV18 to TRBJ2-7, with 7 bases lining up with TRBD2. The V gene's germline CDR1 is KGHSH and CDR2 LQKENI. The CDR3 loop spans 15 amino acids. Trimming took 0 bases from V and 2 from J; bases not matched to a gene: 4. The CDR3 DNA is TGTGCCAGCTCACCACCGGGGGGGGACCCCTACGAGCAGTACTTC. This sequence encodes CASSPPGGDPYEQYF.

The V call is TRBV2, the J call TRBJ2-3, with 7 bases fitting TRBD2. CDR1 is SNHLY and CDR2 is FYNNEI in the germline V gene. Unmatched junction bases numbered 3, after V lost 3 bases and J lost 0 bases. CDR3 length: 15 amino acids. CDR3 DNA sequence: TGTGCCAGCAGTGAGAGACTAGCCAGCACAGATACGCAGTATTTT. Its protein product is CASSERLASTDTQYF. The whole variable domain, filled in from reference TRBV2 and TRBJ2-3, reads EPEVTQTPSHQVTQMGQEVILRCVPISNHLYFYWYRQILGQKVEFLVSFYNNEISEKSEIFDDQFSVERPDGSNFTLKIRSTKLEDSAMYFCASSERLASTDTQYFGPGTRLTVL.

The chain uses TRBV2 and TRBJ2-3; 11 positions match TRBD2. The CDR3 spans 15 residues. V lost 10 bases, J lost 5 bases, and 11 bases stayed unmatched. Looked up from germline, CDR1 is SNHLY and CDR2 is FYNNEI. The CDR3 DNA is TGTGCCACCCACCACGCTAGCGGGGGGAAAGATACGCAGTATTTT. Translated, it gives CATHHASGGKDTQYF.

V gene TRBV7-9 combines with J gene TRBJ2-1; 7 nucleotides line up with TRBD2. This CDR3 region has 14 residues. Germline V lookup: CDR1 SEHNR, CDR2 FQNEAQ (reference sequence). Unmatched junction bases numbered 7, after V lost 4 bases and J lost 7 bases. The CDR3 bases are TGTGCCAGCAGCTCAGGCGGGAGACGTAATGAGCAGTTCTTC. Protein product: CASSSGGRRNEQFF.

This chain connects TRBV7-9 to TRBJ1-2; TRBD1 agrees at 10 bases. The ends lost 1 base at V and 7 bases at J; junction bases unmatched: 6. This CDR3 contains 15 residues. Germline assignment: CDR1 SEHNR and CDR2 FQNEAQ (reference sequence). The CDR3 sequence is CASSLETGGFGGYTF. The CDR3 coding sequence is TGTGCCAGCAGCTTAGAGACAGGGGGCTTTGGTGGCTACACCTTC.

The chain employs TRBV5-1 and TRBJ2-7, with D perhaps TRBD1 (6 bases). CDR1 is SGHRS, CDR2 YFSETQ, per germline. The CDR3 has 16 amino acids. Trimming pared 3 bases from V and 6 bases from J, leaving 22 bases between. The CDR3 DNA sequence: TGCGCCAGCAGCTACGACGGACAGCCCCAAGGCGGCGAGCAGTACTTC. This sequence encodes CASSYDGQPQGGEQYF.

This rearrangement joins TRBV4-1 to TRBJ2-5; TRBD2 aligns across 14 bases. Germline trimming cut 4 bases from V and 0 bases from J; bases unmatched to any gene: 4. Germline assignment: CDR1 MGHRA and CDR2 YSYEKL. This CDR3 comprises 17 residues. Here the CDR3 DNA reads TGCGCCAGCAGCCCGGGACTAGCGGGAGAGAACCAAGAGACCCAGTACTTC. The encoded protein is CASSPGLAGENQETQYF.

This chain links TRBV18 with TRBJ1-4, with 12 bases that match TRBD1. CDR1 KGHSH and CDR2 LQKENI come from the germline V gene. With 5 bases clipped from V and 12 bases from J, the junction kept 10 bases outside the gene matches. The CDR3 has 15 residues. The CDR3 spells CASSSGQGAADQLFF. CDR3 nucleotide sequence: TGTGCCAGCTCATCGGGACAGGGGGCAGCCGATCAACTGTTTTTT.

The chain joins TRBV11-2 to TRBJ2-7; a weak D match, TRBD2 (7 bases). V was clipped by 4 bases and J by 2 bases, with 21 bases between them. CDR1 and CDR2 from the germline V gene are SGHAT and FQNNGV. The length of the CDR3 is 17 residues. The CDR3, as DNA: TGTGCCAGCAGCTCGCCCCGGGGGGCCGGTTCTACCTACGAGCAGTACTTC. This codes for CASSSPRGAGSTYEQYF.

The V gene is TRBV19, the J gene TRBJ1-1, with 12 bases lining up with TRBD1. Unmatched junction bases numbered 8, after V lost 6 bases and J lost 3 bases. CDR3 length: 16 amino acids. Germline V gives CDR1 LNHDA, CDR2 SQIVND (reference sequence). CDR3 bases: TGTGCCAGTAGGATTCGGGACAGGGGGCCACACACTGAAGCTTTCTTT. Translation gives CASRIRDRGPHTEAFF.

The chain recombines TRBV27 with TRBJ2-5; 12 positions match TRBD2. The V gene's germline CDR1 is MNHEY and CDR2 SMNVEV (reference sequence). Trimming removed 6 bases from V and 6 bases from J; junction bases left unmatched: 5. CDR3 length: 14 amino acids. Here the CDR3 reads CASRPGLAGKTQYF. CDR3 DNA sequence: TGTGCCAGCAGGCCTGGACTAGCGGGAAAGACCCAGTACTTC.

In DNA, the CDR3 is TGTGCCAGCAGTACCGACAGATACACCGGGGAGCTGTTTTTT. This codes for CASSTDRYTGELFF. The rearrangement joins TRBV6-1 to TRBJ2-2; possibly TRBD1 for D (5 bases). Per germline, CDR1 MNHNS and CDR2 SASEGT. The CDR3 loop spans 14 amino acids. Trimming stripped 5 bases from V and 3 bases from J, with 10 bases between.

V and J are TRBV5-6 and TRBJ2-3; D perhaps matches TRBD2 (6 bases). The CDR3 is 16 residues long. CDR1 and CDR2 from the germline V gene are SGHDT and YYEEEE. V lost 4 bases and J lost 4, with 19 bases in between. The DNA of the CDR3 is TGTGCCAGCAGCACTCCGGGACTTTTAGGGCCAGATACGCAGTATTTT. This translates into CASSTPGLLGPDTQYF.

The V gene is TRBV30, the J gene TRBJ2-7; 9 nucleotides align to TRBD2. This CDR3 spans 13 amino acids. Trimming took 4 bases from V and 6 from J; bases not matched to a gene: 7. Germline assignment: CDR1 GTSNPN and CDR2 SVGIG (reference sequence). The CDR3 spells CAWTAGGLGEQYF. CDR3 nucleotide sequence: TGTGCCTGGACTGCGGGGGGGCTGGGCGAGCAGTACTTC.

The J gene is TRBJ1-1, the V gene TRBV28; D ambiguous. Trimming removed 3 bases from V and 7 bases from J, with 12 bases in between. This CDR3 comprises 13 residues. Germline-derived CDR1 and CDR2 are MDHEN and SYDVKM. The CDR3, as DNA: TGTGCCAGCAGTTTTACGGGGAGCGTTGAAGCTTTCTTT. Translation gives CASSFTGSVEAFF.

V is TRBV4-2 and J is TRBJ2-3, with a possible D match to TRBD2 (6 bases). Germline loops: CDR1 LGHNA, CDR2 YNFKEQ. The CDR3 contains 15 residues. V shed 0 bases and J shed 3 bases, with 10 bases lying between them. CDR3 in amino acids: CASSQDTSWTDTQYF. The DNA for the CDR3 is TGTGCCAGCAGCCAAGATACTAGCTGGACAGATACGCAGTATTTT.

This clone was seen more than once but under ten times. V and J are TRBV29-1 and TRBJ1-2; 8 bases agree with TRBD1. With V trimmed by 0 bases and J by 6 bases, 9 bases remained unmatched. Germline assignment: CDR1 SQVTM and CDR2 ANQGSEA. The CDR3 length is 15 residues. CDR3 sequence: CSVEDPRTGPDGYTF. The CDR3 coding sequence is TGCAGCGTTGAAGATCCCCGGACAGGGCCGGATGGCTACACCTTC.

This chain uses TRBV7-2 with TRBJ2-1; TRBD2 agrees at 9 bases. V shed 1 base and J 9 bases; nucleotides not matched to a gene: 13. Germline lookup yields CDR1 SGHTA and CDR2 FQGNSA. The CDR3 consists of 17 residues. CDR3 sequence: CASSLVGGKREEGEQFF. CDR3 in DNA: TGTGCCAGCAGCTTAGTGGGGGGAAAGCGGGAGGAGGGTGAGCAGTTCTTC.